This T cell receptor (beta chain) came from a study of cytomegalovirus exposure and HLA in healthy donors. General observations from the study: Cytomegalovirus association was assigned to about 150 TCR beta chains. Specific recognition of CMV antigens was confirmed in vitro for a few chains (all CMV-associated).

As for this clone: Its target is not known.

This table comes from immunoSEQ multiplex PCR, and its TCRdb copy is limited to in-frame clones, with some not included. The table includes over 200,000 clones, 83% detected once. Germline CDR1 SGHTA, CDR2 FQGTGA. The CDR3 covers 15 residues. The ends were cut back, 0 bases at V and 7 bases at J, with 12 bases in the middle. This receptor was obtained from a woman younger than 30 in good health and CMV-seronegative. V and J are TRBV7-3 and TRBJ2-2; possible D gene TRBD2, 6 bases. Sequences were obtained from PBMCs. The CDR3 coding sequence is TGTGCCAGCAGCTTAACACCGGGAGCGGTCGGGGAGCTGTTTTTT. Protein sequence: CASSLTPGAVGELFF.